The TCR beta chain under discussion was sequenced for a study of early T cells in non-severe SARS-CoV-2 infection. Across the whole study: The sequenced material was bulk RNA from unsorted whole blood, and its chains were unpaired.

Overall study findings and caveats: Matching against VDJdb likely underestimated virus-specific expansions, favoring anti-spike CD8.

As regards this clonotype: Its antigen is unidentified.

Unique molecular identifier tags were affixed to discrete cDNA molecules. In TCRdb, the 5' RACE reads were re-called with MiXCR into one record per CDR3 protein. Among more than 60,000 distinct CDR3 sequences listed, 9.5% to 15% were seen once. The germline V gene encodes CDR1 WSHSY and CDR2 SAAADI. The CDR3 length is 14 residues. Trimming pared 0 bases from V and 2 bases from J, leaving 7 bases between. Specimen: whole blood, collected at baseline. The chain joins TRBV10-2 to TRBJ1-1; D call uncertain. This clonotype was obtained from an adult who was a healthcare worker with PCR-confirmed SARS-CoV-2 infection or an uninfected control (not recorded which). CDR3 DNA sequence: TGCGCCAGCAGTGAGTCAGGGAGAAACACTGAAGCTTTCTTT. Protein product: CASSESGRNTEAFF.